The 20 T cell receptor beta chains below were found in one sample sequenced in a study of early T cells in non-severe SARS-CoV-2 infection. Each CDR3 protein gets one entry after TCRdb re-called the 5' RACE reads with MiXCR. The top ten clones hold under 7.5% of a sample with tens of thousands of distinct CDR3 sequences, 5.5% to 7.5% of them seen once. What was sequenced was whole blood. Receptors were obtained from an adult who was a healthcare worker with PCR-confirmed SARS-CoV-2 infection or an uninfected control (not recorded which).

This clonotype was counted a few times. The V gene is TRBV10-1, the J gene TRBJ2-1; D not certain. The CDR3 spans 15 residues. The germline V gene encodes CDR1 WNHNN and CDR2 SYGVQD (reference sequence). Trimming left V 1 base short and J 0 bases short, with 7 bases between. The CDR3 region is CASSEYVSSYNEQFF. The CDR3 bases are TGCGCCAGCAGTGAGTACGTGAGCTCCTACAATGAGCAGTTCTTC.

This chain joins TRBV5-4 and TRBJ2-2; no clear D. Trimming shortened V by 6 bases and J by 0 bases, and 12 bases separated the two germline ends. There are 15 residues in the CDR3. Looked up from germline, CDR1 is SGHNT and CDR2 is YYREEE (reference sequence). The CDR3 reads CASTRTHANTGELFF. The CDR3 DNA follows: TGTGCCAGCACACGGACGCACGCGAACACCGGGGAGCTGTTTTTT.

This chain links TRBV20-1 with TRBJ2-1, with 8 bases matching TRBD2. The V and J ends lost 6 bases and 4 bases, in that order; junction bases with no gene match: 8. The CDR3 contains 14 residues. Germline V gene sequence: CDR1 DFQATT, CDR2 SNEGSKA (reference sequence). The CDR3 nucleotides are TGCAGTGCACGGAGCGGGGGTTCTTACAATGAGCAGTTCTTC. Translating gives CSARSGGSYNEQFF.

This clonotype was recorded many times. V and J are TRBV2 and TRBJ1-1, with D unresolved. Trimming stripped 5 bases from V and 2 bases from J, with 9 bases between. The CDR3 is made up of 13 amino acids. CDR1 is SNHLY, CDR2 FYNNEI, per germline. CDR3 residues: CASSPDHNTEAFF. The CDR3 DNA is TGTGCCAGCAGTCCGGACCATAACACTGAAGCTTTCTTT.

The sample holds many counts of this clonotype. The chain links TRBV5-4 to TRBJ1-1; a possible D gene is TRBD1 (5 bases). Germline CDR1 is SGHNT and CDR2 is YYREEE (reference sequence). The germline V and J ends were trimmed by 4 bases and 1 base, with 14 bases remaining between them. The length of the CDR3 is 15 residues. The CDR3 nucleotides read TGTGCCAGCAGCCAAACCGGGACGGGGAACACTGAAGCTTTCTTT. This translates into CASSQTGTGNTEAFF.

There are many counts of this clonotype. The gene calls are TRBV2 and TRBJ2-7; no firm D call. Germline loops: CDR1 SNHLY, CDR2 FYNNEI. V was trimmed by 9 bases and J by 1 base, leaving 13 bases between them. The CDR3 totals 13 residues. CDR3 sequence: CASEDVGSYEQYF. The CDR3 nucleotides read TGTGCCAGTGAAGACGTTGGATCCTACGAGCAGTACTTC.

This clonotype was seen a few times. Compared with germline, one end of the junction differs, possibly owing to a read error. This chain links TRBV11-1 with TRBJ2-1, with 10 bases matching TRBD2. This CDR3 region has 17 residues. CDR1 is SGHAT, CDR2 FQDESV, per germline (reference sequence). The CDR3 protein is CTSSLALSSGSKSEQFF. CDR3 nucleotides: TGTACCAGCAGCTTAGCGCTATCTAGCGGGAGTAAAAGTGAGCAGTTCTTC.

This clonotype was observed a handful of times. The chain couples TRBV20-1 to TRBJ2-7; 8 bases map to TRBD2. The CDR3 loop spans 16 amino acids. Germline CDR1 DFQATT, CDR2 SNEGSKA (reference sequence). With V trimmed by 0 bases and J by 7 bases, 14 bases remained unmatched. The CDR3 loop reads CSARDLRTGSGKEQYF. CDR3 sequence (DNA): TGCAGTGCTAGAGACCTCCGGACGGGTAGCGGGAAGGAGCAGTACTTC.

This clonotype was counted once. In this CDR3 the conserved last residue, phenylalanine or tryptophan, is missing, so a read error is likely. The gene calls are TRBV7-9 and TRBJ2-1; TRBD2 aligns across 10 bases. This CDR3 has 15 residues. Germline trimming cut 5 bases from V and 3 bases from J; bases unmatched to any gene: 4. The germline CDR1 and CDR2 sequences are SEHNR and FQNEAQ (reference sequence). The DNA for the CDR3 is TGTGCCAGCAGCCCACTAGCGGGATTCTACAATGAGCAGTTCTTG. Its translation is CASSPLAGFYNEQFL.

This clonotype was detected many times. This sequence joins TRBV6-2 or TRBV6-3 and TRBJ2-1; 15 bases match TRBD2. V shed 8 bases, J shed 3 bases, and the junction held 8 bases outside the gene matches. Germline V lookup: CDR1 MNHEY, CDR2 SVGEGT. The CDR3 loop spans 17 amino acids. CDR3 protein: CASGGLAGGVHYNEQFF. DNA of the CDR3: TGTGCCAGCGGGGGACTAGCGGGAGGCGTCCACTACAATGAGCAGTTCTTC.

There are many counts of this clonotype. The chain uses TRBV7-9 and TRBJ2-5; the match to TRBD2 covers 10 bases. V gave up 5 bases and J gave up 4 bases; unmatched junction bases: 7. Germline CDR1 SEHNR, CDR2 FQNEAQ (reference sequence). CDR3 size: 15 residues. CDR3 in amino acids: CASSLSGRAGETQYF. CDR3 bases: TGTGCCAGCAGCCTAAGCGGGAGGGCCGGAGAGACCCAGTACTTC.

This clonotype was recorded many times. The chain carries TRBV11-3 and TRBJ2-2, with 7 bases fitting TRBD2. The CDR3 is 12 residues long. Germline assignment: CDR1 SGHNT and CDR2 YENEEA. The V and J ends lost 7 bases and 7 bases, in that order; junction bases with no gene match: 3. The CDR3 protein is CASTSGGGELFF. In DNA, the CDR3 is TGTGCCAGCACCTCGGGGGGCGGGGAGCTGTTTTTT.

The J gene is TRBJ2-7, the V gene TRBV28, with D perhaps matching TRBD2 (6 bases). The length of the CDR3 is 15 residues. The germline V and J ends were trimmed by 6 bases and 8 bases, with 23 bases remaining between them. Germline V gene lookup returns CDR1 MDHEN and CDR2 SYDVKM. CDR3 sequence: CASRATGLSKIKQYF. CDR3 bases: TGTGCCAGCAGAGCCACGGGACTTTCTAAAATCAAGCAGTACTTC.

This clonotype was counted at least ten times. The chain couples TRBV7-2 to TRBJ2-1, with TRBD2 identical over 15 bases. The CDR3 is made up of 16 amino acids. CDR1 is SGHTA and CDR2 is FQGNSA in the germline V gene. J lost 7 bases, V lost 5 bases, and 6 bases had no gene match. The CDR3 loop is CASSIGLAGGQNEQFF. CDR3 bases: TGTGCCAGCAGCATCGGACTAGCGGGAGGGCAGAATGAGCAGTTCTTC.

The chain couples TRBV20-1 to TRBJ1-1, with D unclear. CDR1 DFQATT and CDR2 SNEGSKA come from the germline V gene (reference sequence). The CDR3 sequence is 12 residues long. The V end was cut by 4 bases, the J end by 1 base, with 7 bases between. The CDR3 protein is CSATGRNTEAFF. CDR3 nucleotides: TGCAGTGCTACCGGACGGAACACTGAAGCTTTCTTT.

This clonotype was seen ten or more times. The J gene is TRBJ1-5, the V gene TRBV19, with TRBD1 as a possible D gene (5 bases). Germline V gives CDR1 LNHDA, CDR2 SQIVND (reference sequence). V was pared by 9 bases and J by 7 bases, with 13 bases between. The CDR3 loop spans 12 amino acids. CDR3 bases: TGTGCCAGCACCGGGACGAGACAGCCCCAGCATTTT. The encoded protein is CASTGTRQPQHF.

This clonotype was counted at least ten times. The genes are TRBV4-2 and TRBJ2-7; 7 positions agree with TRBD1. The ends lost 5 bases at V and 5 bases at J; junction bases unmatched: 9. In germline, CDR1 is LGHNA, CDR2 YNFKEQ. The CDR3 covers 14 residues. The CDR3 bases are TGTGCCAGCAGCAGAGAGGGGGCAGTGGACGAGCAGTACTTC. Protein product: CASSREGAVDEQYF.

This clonotype was detected ten times or more. The chain uses TRBV7-2 and TRBJ2-7, with 10 bases lining up with TRBD2. Germline CDR1 SGHTA, CDR2 FQGNSA. The CDR3 contains 12 residues. The trim removed 5 bases at V and 6 bases at J, leaving 1 base unmatched. CDR3 amino acids: CASSRLAGEQYF. In DNA, the CDR3 is TGTGCCAGCAGCAGACTAGCGGGCGAGCAGTACTTC.

This clonotype appeared many times. J is TRBJ2-7 and V is TRBV25-1, with 10 bases matching TRBD1. The germline gives CDR1 MGHDK, CDR2 SYGVNS. The junction had 4 bases not matched to a gene; V was cut back by 4 bases and J by 4 bases. The CDR3 is 14 amino acids. The CDR3 nucleotides are TGTGCCAGCAGTGTCGGACAGGGGGGGTACGAGCAGTACTTC. Translating it yields CASSVGQGGYEQYF.

This clonotype was recorded at least ten times. The chain has TRBV3-1 and TRBJ2-3; 10 bases map to TRBD2. V dropped 9 bases and J dropped 0; count of bases not matched to a gene: 3. Germline values: CDR1 LGHDT, CDR2 YNNKEL (reference sequence). This CDR3 has 14 residues. This CDR3 reads CASKLAGSTDTQYF. The CDR3 DNA is TGTGCCAGTAAACTAGCGGGAAGCACAGATACGCAGTATTTT.